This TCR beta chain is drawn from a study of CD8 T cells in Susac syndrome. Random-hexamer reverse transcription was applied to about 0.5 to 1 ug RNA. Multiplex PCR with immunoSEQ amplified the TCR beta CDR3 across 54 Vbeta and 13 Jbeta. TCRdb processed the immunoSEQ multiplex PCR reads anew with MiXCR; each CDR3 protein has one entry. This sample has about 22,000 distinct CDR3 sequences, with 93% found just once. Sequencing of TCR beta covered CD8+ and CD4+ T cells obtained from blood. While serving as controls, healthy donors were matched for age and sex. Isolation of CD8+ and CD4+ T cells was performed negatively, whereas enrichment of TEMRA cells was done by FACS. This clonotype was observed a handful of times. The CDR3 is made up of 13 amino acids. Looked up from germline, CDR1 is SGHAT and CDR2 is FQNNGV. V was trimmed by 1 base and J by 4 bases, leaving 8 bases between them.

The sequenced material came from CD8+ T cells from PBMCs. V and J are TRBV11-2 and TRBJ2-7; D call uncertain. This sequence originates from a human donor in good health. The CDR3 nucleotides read TGTGCCAGCAGCTTAGGGACGAGGTACGAGCAGTACTTC. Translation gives CASSLGTRYEQYF.